A single sample gave rise to the 18 T cell receptor beta chains below, sequenced in a study of T-cell memory formation after mild COVID-19. TCRdb recomputed calls from the 5' RACE reads with MiXCR, one row per CDR3 protein. The sample records more than 300,000 distinct CDR3 sequences, about 13% being singletons. Input material: PBMCs or a T cell subset sorted from them (not recorded which). The receptors stem from a man younger than 35 who had mild COVID-19 (a few samples of this study predate the infection). Cell type and time point are not known.

The CDR3 DNA follows: TGTGCCAGCAGTCCGACACAGGGGTTGTACAATGGCTACACCTTC. This gives the protein CASSPTQGLYNGYTF. The genes are TRBV27 and TRBJ1-2, with TRBD1 matching over 7 bases. The germline gives CDR1 MNHEY, CDR2 SMNVEV (reference sequence). This CDR3 contains 15 residues. V shed 5 bases, J shed 6 bases, and the junction held 12 bases outside the gene matches.

There are a few counts of this clonotype. One junction end disagrees with the germline gene, perhaps due to a read error. The CDR3 sequence is CASSLHGPSGGVTNIGELFF. CDR3 nucleotides: TGCGCCAGCAGCTTGCACGGACCTAGCGGGGGTGTCACGAACATCGGGGAGCTGTTTTTT. The chain has TRBV5-1 and TRBJ2-2; 10 bases match TRBD2. The CDR3 sequence is 20 residues long. From germline, CDR1 is SGHRS and CDR2 YFSETQ.

This clonotype was seen more than once but under ten times. The chain employs TRBV20-1 and TRBJ2-7; TRBD2 matches at 12 bases. Looked up from germline, CDR1 is DFQATT and CDR2 is SNEGSKA (reference sequence). This CDR3 has 15 amino acids. V was clipped by 3 bases and J by 3 bases; unmatched bases: 6. Here the CDR3 DNA reads TGCAGTGCTAGCCTCGGGACTAGCGGGCTCTACGAGCAGTACTTC. Protein product: CSASLGTSGLYEQYF.

V gene TRBV3-1 combines with J gene TRBJ2-5, with 9 nucleotides matching TRBD2. The V and J ends lost 0 bases and 4 bases, in that order; junction bases with no gene match: 9. The CDR3 is made up of 17 amino acids. Germline loops: CDR1 LGHDT, CDR2 YNNKEL (reference sequence). The CDR3 region has the DNA TGTGCCAGCAGCCAAGAAGGGACTAGCCCCATCGGAGAGACCCAGTACTTC. It translates to CASSQEGTSPIGETQYF.

This clonotype was counted only a few times. V usage is TRBV29-1 and J usage is TRBJ1-1, with D possibly being TRBD1 (6 bases). CDR3 length: 12 amino acids. CDR1 is SQVTM, CDR2 ANQGSEA, per germline. The V gene lost 4 bases and the J gene lost 6 bases, with 12 bases spanning the gap. In DNA form, the CDR3 reads TGCAGCGTTGTGGGGGGCTTCGCTGAAGCTTTCTTT. It encodes CSVVGGFAEAFF.

The chain recombines TRBV5-1 with TRBJ1-6; TRBD1 aligns across 8 bases. J gave up 10 bases and V 5 bases, and 8 bases lay outside the gene matches. Germline V gene sequence: CDR1 SGHRS, CDR2 YFSETQ. The CDR3 has 14 residues. CDR3 amino acids: CASSFGQGESPLHF. CDR3 sequence (DNA): TGCGCCAGCAGTTTTGGACAGGGAGAATCACCCCTCCACTTT.

CDR3 bases: TGCAGTGCAAGGGGGTGGGAGGTGATGAACACTGAAGCTTTCTTT. It encodes CSARGWEVMNTEAFF. The rearrangement joins TRBV20-1 to TRBJ1-1, with D perhaps matching TRBD1 (6 bases). The V end lost 6 bases, the J end lost 0 bases, and 17 bases lay between the germline ends. From germline, CDR1 is DFQATT and CDR2 SNEGSKA (reference sequence). CDR3 size: 15 residues.

The chain links TRBV7-9 to TRBJ2-3; 7 positions agree with TRBD2. There are 16 residues in the CDR3. Germline V CDR1 and CDR2: SEHNR, FQNEAQ (reference sequence). V dropped 5 bases and J dropped 2; count of bases not matched to a gene: 10. This CDR3 reads CASSLARAGITDTQYF. Here the CDR3 DNA reads TGTGCCAGCAGCCTTGCGCGAGCGGGGATCACAGATACGCAGTATTTT.

This clonotype has only a few counts. The chain employs TRBV7-9 and TRBJ2-6, with unresolved D. V was shortened by 0 bases and J by 0 bases, with 12 bases between the two germline ends. In germline, CDR1 is SEHNR, CDR2 FQNEAQ (reference sequence). The CDR3 has 18 residues. The CDR3 DNA follows: TGTGCCAGCAGCTTAGCCCGGCTTAGACACTCTGGGGCCAACGTCCTGACTTTC. This encodes CASSLARLRHSGANVLTF.

This clonotype came up a few times. The V and J genes are TRBV4-3 and TRBJ2-3; no firm D call. Per the germline V gene, CDR1 is LGHNA and CDR2 is YSLEER. The ends were cut back, 1 base at V and 3 bases at J, with 17 bases in the middle. This CDR3 region has 17 residues. CDR3 amino acids: CASSQGSGWRRTDTQYF. As DNA, the CDR3 is TGCGCCAGCAGCCAAGGATCCGGGTGGCGTCGTACAGATACGCAGTATTTT.

This clonotype was seen a handful of times. This sequence joins TRBV5-1 and TRBJ2-7; perhaps TRBD1 as D (6 bases). The CDR3 is made up of 15 amino acids. With 5 bases removed from V and 0 bases from J, the gap between germline ends came to 15 bases. The germline V gene has CDR1 SGHRS and CDR2 YFSETQ. As DNA, the CDR3 is TGCGCCAGCAGTTACGTCCCGGACAGCTCCTACGAGCAGTACTTC. Protein sequence: CASSYVPDSSYEQYF.

The J gene is TRBJ2-5, the V gene TRBV7-2; D gene uncertain. CDR3 size: 14 residues. Germline CDR1 and CDR2: SGHTA and FQGNSA. V lost 5 bases, J lost 5 bases, and 15 bases lay in between. CDR3 nucleotides: TGTGCCAGCAGCCCCCCCTTAGTGGGGGAGACCCAGTACTTC. The encoded protein is CASSPPLVGETQYF.

The chain carries TRBV5-1 and TRBJ2-4, with D uncertain. In germline, CDR1 is SGHRS, CDR2 YFSETQ. This CDR3 has 14 amino acids. Trimming cost V 0 bases and J 3 bases, with 7 bases left between them. The CDR3 loop reads CASSLEAGKNIQYF. As DNA, the CDR3 is TGCGCCAGCAGCTTGGAGGCAGGCAAAAACATTCAGTACTTC.

Only a few counts were recorded for this clonotype. The chain joins TRBV20-1 to TRBJ2-7; TRBD1 matches at 9 bases. The CDR3 runs to 14 residues. Per germline, CDR1 DFQATT and CDR2 SNEGSKA (reference sequence). The V and J ends lost 4 bases and 5 bases, in that order; junction bases with no gene match: 9. The DNA for the CDR3 is TGCAGTGCTAAACGGGACAGGGCTGTGGACGAGCAGTACTTC. Translated: CSAKRDRAVDEQYF.

The chain joins TRBV6-5 to TRBJ2-4; the D gene is possibly TRBD1 (6 bases). V was pared by 3 bases and J by 1 base, with 13 bases between. CDR1 is MNHEY and CDR2 is SVGAGI in the germline V gene. This CDR3 region has 16 residues. The CDR3 bases are TGTGCCAGCAGTTATGATACAGGGCGGGCCAAAAACATTCAGTACTTC. Translation gives CASSYDTGRAKNIQYF.

The chain uses TRBV18 and TRBJ2-1, with 7 bases aligning to TRBD2. The CDR3 sequence is 13 residues long. Per the germline V gene, CDR1 is KGHSH and CDR2 is LQKENI. Losses at the gene ends were 2 bases for V and 10 bases for J; bases not matched to a gene: 5. CDR3 loop: CASSPWPGLEQFF. The CDR3 DNA follows: TGTGCCAGCTCACCATGGCCGGGACTAGAGCAGTTCTTC.

The V and J genes are TRBV27 and TRBJ2-7; 9 nucleotides agree with TRBD2. J gave up 2 bases and V 3 bases, and 2 bases lay outside the gene matches. Per the germline V gene, CDR1 is MNHEY and CDR2 is SMNVEV (reference sequence). The CDR3 has 14 residues. Written as DNA, the CDR3 is TGTGCCAGCAGTTTCGCTAGCGGGGCCTACGAGCAGTACTTC. Residues: CASSFASGAYEQYF.

This clonotype occurred a few times. V is TRBV6-5 and J is TRBJ2-1; 11 positions agree with TRBD2. Trimming took 6 bases from V and 8 from J; bases not matched to a gene: 6. Germline CDR1 is MNHEY and CDR2 is SVGAGI. The CDR3 is 14 amino acids. The DNA of the CDR3 is TGTGCCAGCAGGCCTAGCGGGGGGCCCTATGAGCAGTTCTTC. It specifies CASRPSGGPYEQFF.